The rows below give T cell receptor beta chains drawn from one sample of a study of post-analysis software for immune sequencing data. TCRdb analysed the PCR reads with MiXCR anew, one entry per CDR3 protein. Of around 770,000 distinct CDR3 sequences listed, roughly 46% are singletons. Material: blood. Receptors were obtained from a girl aged 10 to 17 with multiple sclerosis. The conserved cysteine and the conserved F or W are not part of the CDR3 here.

v_call,cdr3_aa
TRBV4-3,ASSQDGREGDEQF
TRBV9,ASSVGGASGRMNEQF
TRBV15,ATSRMGPQETQY
TRBV4-1,ASSQEWGEADTQY
TRBV2,ASPGLAGLEQF
TRBV2,ASRRTRNSGANVLT
TRBV5-4,ASSLLGGLEAF
TRBV7-2,ASSPGSAGNQPQH
TRBV6-2/TRBV6-3,ASSIDGQVSTDTQY
TRBV7-9,ASSPLRGGEQY
TRBV12-5,ASSRGGGNQPQH
TRBV7-9,ASSLSTSGSLSQDTQY
TRBV5-1,ASTKDAQGADEKLF
TRBV7-2,ASSPQTSGPYEQY
TRBV29-1,SVEDPRGVEQF
TRBV9,ASSVELAGDPPGEQF
TRBV5-1,ASTSWSGVGSYNEQF
TRBV20-1,SANPPGTIQTNEQF
TRBV20-1,SATPLAGGTPYEQY
TRBV7-2,ASSLESSGGLDTQY
TRBV6-5,ASSYSSEDRLIWDTQY
TRBV9,ASSVEPARYNGQF
TRBV28,ASSPPSRRGEQY
TRBV5-1,ASSLRGLNTDTQY